Each of the 26 T cell receptor beta chains below was sequenced from the same sample in a study of OX40 agonist ivuxolimab in advanced cancers. Clones were read by immunoSEQ multiplex PCR, and TCRdb kept only the in-frame ones, dropping some. The sample records roughly 80,000 clones, roughly 85% being singletons. The sequencing used CD4+ or CD8+ T cells sorted from blood, collected in a trial of the OX40 agonist ivuxolimab. The receptors come from an adult with an advanced solid tumor such as melanoma, head and neck, liver or kidney cancer.

The V and J genes are TRBV2 and TRBJ2-3, with 11 nucleotides matching TRBD2. Germline loops: CDR1 SNHLY, CDR2 FYNNEI. V lost 7 bases to trimming and J lost 4 bases; unmatched junction nucleotides: 10. This CDR3 is built from 16 residues. CDR3 residues: CASNLRASGGPDTQYF. The DNA of the CDR3 is TGTGCCAGCAATCTGAGGGCTAGCGGGGGGCCAGATACGCAGTATTTT.

This clone occurred a few times. The chain uses TRBV18 and TRBJ2-5, with TRBD1 as a possible D gene (5 bases). The V gene lost 3 bases and the J gene lost 5 bases, with 10 bases spanning the gap. Germline-derived CDR1 and CDR2 are KGHSH and LQKENI. This CDR3 has 13 amino acids. CDR3 sequence: CASSPRELETQYF. In DNA, the CDR3 is TGTGCCAGCTCACCCAGGGAATTGGAGACCCAGTACTTC.

This clone was detected only a few times. This rearrangement joins TRBV12-1 to TRBJ2-2; the table assigns TRBD1, which was not confirmed against the DNA. TRBV12-1 is a pseudogene. The CDR3 contains 18 residues. CDR3 amino acids: CASSFGAGGHANTGELFF. DNA of the CDR3: TGTGCCAGCAGCTTTGGCGCTGGTGGACACGCGAACACCGGGGAGCTGTTTTTT.

The V and J genes are TRBV19 and TRBJ2-7, with 11 positions matching TRBD1. Trimming took 5 bases from V and 7 from J; bases not matched to a gene: 10. The CDR3 spans 15 residues. In germline, CDR1 is LNHDA, CDR2 SQIVND (reference sequence). The CDR3 region is CASSDGTGGHGEQYF. The DNA for the CDR3 is TGTGCCAGTAGTGACGGGACAGGGGGACATGGGGAGCAGTACTTC. Drawing the rest from reference TRBV19 and TRBJ2-7, the complete variable domain is DGGITQSPKYLFRKEGQNVTLSCEQNLNHDAMYWYRQDPGQGLRLIYYSQIVNDFQKGDIAEGYSVSREKKESFPLTVTSAQKNPTAFYLCASSDGTGGHGEQYFGPGTRLTVT.

The chain links TRBV29-1 to TRBJ2-7; possible D gene TRBD1, 6 bases. The CDR3 extends over 12 amino acids. Germline V gives CDR1 SQVTM, CDR2 ANQGSEA. The V and J ends lost 7 bases and 3 bases respectively, with 13 bases between them. As DNA, the CDR3 is TGCAGCGCCCTGGGGACAAACTACGAGCAGTACTTC. Translated, it gives CSALGTNYEQYF.

The rearrangement uses TRBV19 and TRBJ2-7; D is unresolved. The CDR3 spans 13 residues. Germline V gene sequence: CDR1 LNHDA, CDR2 SQIVND (reference sequence). V shed 5 bases and J shed 0 bases, with 8 bases lying between them. As DNA, the CDR3 is TGTGCCAGTAGTTCCCAATACTCCTACGAGCAGTACTTC. This translates into CASSSQYSYEQYF. The full variable domain, completed using reference TRBV19 and TRBJ2-7, is DGGITQSPKYLFRKEGQNVTLSCEQNLNHDAMYWYRQDPGQGLRLIYYSQIVNDFQKGDIAEGYSVSREKKESFPLTVTSAQKNPTAFYLCASSSQYSYEQYFGPGTRLTVT.

The chain joins TRBV7-3 to TRBJ2-1; the D gene is possibly TRBD1 (5 bases). Germline CDR1 reads SGHTA; CDR2 reads FQGTGA. CDR3 length: 15 residues. The ends were cut back, 2 bases at V and 4 bases at J, with 12 bases in the middle. The CDR3 sequence is CASSLGGADYNEQFF. DNA of the CDR3: TGTGCCAGCAGCTTAGGTGGGGCGGATTACAATGAGCAGTTCTTC.

CDR3 region: CAWSGWAVLKSSGANVLTF. The CDR3 DNA reads as TGTGCCTGGAGTGGGTGGGCGGTTTTAAAGAGCTCTGGGGCCAACGTCCTGACTTTC. The gene calls are TRBV30 and TRBJ2-6, with D uncertain. Germline V CDR1 and CDR2: GTSNPN, SVGIG (reference sequence). The CDR3 extends over 19 amino acids. V was trimmed by 1 base and J by 0 bases, leaving 19 bases between them.

The V gene is TRBV19, the J gene TRBJ2-3, with TRBD2 identical over 7 bases. The V and J ends lost 4 bases and 0 bases, in that order; junction bases with no gene match: 16. Germline V CDR1 and CDR2: LNHDA, SQIVND (reference sequence). The length of the CDR3 is 19 residues. The CDR3 sequence is CASSTSRPGGTLSTDTQYF. In DNA, the CDR3 is TGTGCCAGTAGTACCTCCCGTCCCGGGGGGACGCTTAGCACAGATACGCAGTATTTT.

The rearrangement joins TRBV30 to TRBJ1-1; 8 bases fit TRBD1. V shed 3 bases, J shed 4 bases, and the junction held 4 bases outside the gene matches. The CDR3 runs to 13 residues. Germline-derived CDR1 and CDR2 are GTSNPN and SVGIG (reference sequence). In DNA, the CDR3 is TGTGCCTGGAGCATCACAGGGGGCACTGAAGCTTTCTTT. It encodes CAWSITGGTEAFF.

The V and J genes are TRBV11-2 and TRBJ2-7; 8 positions match TRBD2. CDR1 is SGHAT and CDR2 is FQNNGV in the germline V gene. V was pared by 2 bases and J by 2 bases, with 5 bases of the junction left unmatched. The CDR3 spans 15 residues. The CDR3 DNA is TGTGCCAGCAGCTTAAGGGATAGCGGGGCCTACGAGCAGTACTTC. It translates to CASSLRDSGAYEQYF.

V is TRBV7-3 and J is TRBJ2-7, with D possibly TRBD1 on 5 matching bases. CDR3 length equals 14 residues. CDR1 is SGHTA, CDR2 FQGTGA, per germline. Trimming removed 0 bases from V and 3 bases from J, with 9 bases in between. CDR3 loop: CASSLTSGNYEQYF. DNA for the CDR3: TGTGCCAGCAGCTTAACTTCAGGGAACTACGAGCAGTACTTC.

In the case of this clone: A junction end diverges from the germline sequence, so it may reflect a read error. The gene calls are TRBV19 and TRBJ1-1; D might be TRBD1 (5 bases). This CDR3 has 15 amino acids. Germline lookup yields CDR1 LNHDA and CDR2 SQIVND (reference sequence). The CDR3 spells CARSIVAGPNTEAFF. The DNA for the CDR3 is TGTGCCCGTAGTATAGTCGCAGGGCCAAACACTGAAGCTTTCTTT.

CDR3 coding DNA: TGTGCCAGCAGTGGACAGGGTGGGAGAGAGACCCAGTACTTC. Translation gives CASSGQGGRETQYF. This sequence joins TRBV2 and TRBJ2-5; 7 positions match TRBD1. After removal of 4 bases from V and 4 bases from J, the junction contained 6 bases not matched to a gene. This CDR3 contains 14 residues. In germline, CDR1 is SNHLY, CDR2 FYNNEI.

This clone has only one observation. V usage is TRBV6-4 and J usage is TRBJ2-3; 12 positions match TRBD2. Trimming took 8 bases from V and 1 from J; bases not matched to a gene: 13. This CDR3 has 18 residues. Germline CDR1 MRHNA, CDR2 SNTAGT. CDR3 DNA: TGTGCCAGCTCCTTGCGGCTAGCGGGGGGGCCTGGCACAGATACGCAGTATTTT. Protein product: CASSLRLAGGPGTDTQYF.

As regards this clone: Other DNA sequences in this specimen translate into the identical CDR3. This rearrangement joins TRBV18 to TRBJ2-1, with D possibly TRBD2 on 6 matching bases. V lost 2 bases and J lost 4, with 12 bases in between. CDR3 size: 15 residues. Germline lookup yields CDR1 KGHSH and CDR2 LQKENI. The CDR3 sequence is CASSPLWGEYNEQFF. The CDR3 region has the DNA TGTGCCAGCTCACCATTGTGGGGGGAGTACAATGAGCAGTTCTTC.

This clone was detected once. The chain recombines TRBV10-3 with TRBJ2-2, with a weak D call TRBD2 (6 bases). CDR3 size: 16 residues. The germline V and J ends were trimmed by 4 bases and 6 bases, with 18 bases remaining between them. The germline CDR1 and CDR2 sequences are ENHRY and SYGVKD. The CDR3: CAISGGTFVGAGELFF. For the CDR3, the DNA is TGTGCCATCAGTGGCGGGACTTTTGTGGGGGCCGGGGAGCTGTTTTTT.

This chain joins TRBV11-2 and TRBJ2-4; maybe TRBD1 (6 bases). Trimming took 3 bases from V and 0 from J, leaving 18 bases between them. This CDR3 is built from 18 residues. Germline loops: CDR1 SGHAT, CDR2 FQNNGV. This CDR3 reads CASSLRGQGPLAKNIQYF. The CDR3 region has the DNA TGTGCCAGCAGCTTGCGCGGGCAGGGGCCCTTAGCCAAAAACATTCAGTACTTC.

The rearrangement joins TRBV11-2 to TRBJ2-7, with D possibly matching TRBD2 (6 bases). V was trimmed by 5 bases and J by 4 bases, leaving 12 bases between them. This CDR3 is built from 13 residues. Germline lookup yields CDR1 SGHAT and CDR2 FQNNGV. CDR3 in DNA: TGTGCCAGCAGCATCCCTGGGGGGTACGAGCAGTACTTC. It codes for CASSIPGGYEQYF.

The V and J genes are TRBV6-1 and TRBJ2-5, with TRBD1 as a possible D gene (6 bases). The CDR3 loop spans 13 amino acids. CDR1 is MNHNS and CDR2 is SASEGT in the germline V gene. V lost 6 bases and J lost 2, with 10 bases in between. The CDR3 bases are TGTGCCAGCAGCACACAGGGTCAAGAGACCCAGTACTTC. This encodes CASSTQGQETQYF.

The chain recombines TRBV2 with TRBJ2-7; D is ambiguous. V lost 6 bases and J 3 bases, leaving 9 bases between the germline ends. Looked up from germline, CDR1 is SNHLY and CDR2 is FYNNEI. The CDR3 covers 12 residues. CDR3 protein: CASRYINYEQYF. CDR3 DNA sequence: TGTGCCAGCAGATATATCAACTACGAGCAGTACTTC.

The chain links TRBV5-1 to TRBJ1-4; the D gene is possibly TRBD1 (5 bases). The ends were cut back, 7 bases at V and 3 bases at J, with 19 bases in the middle. This CDR3 has 16 residues. Per the germline V gene, CDR1 is SGHRS and CDR2 is YFSETQ. This CDR3 is CASGPGGLAANEKLFF. Here the CDR3 DNA reads TGCGCCAGCGGCCCCGGGGGATTGGCTGCTAATGAAAAACTGTTTTTT.

The chain carries TRBV19 and TRBJ1-1; D not certain. Germline lookup yields CDR1 LNHDA and CDR2 SQIVND (reference sequence). Between the trimmed V and J ends, which lost 3 bases and 8 bases, there was a span of 16 bases. The CDR3 has 14 amino acids. The CDR3, as DNA: TGTGCCAGTAGTATGGGCTCTGTACCGCCCGAAGCTTTCTTT. It translates to CASSMGSVPPEAFF.

The chain links TRBV18 to TRBJ2-2; D possibly corresponds to TRBD1 (6 bases). Per the germline V gene, CDR1 is KGHSH and CDR2 is LQKENI. Trimming shortened V by 5 bases and J by 4 bases, and 17 bases separated the two germline ends. The CDR3 is 16 amino acids. In nucleotides, the CDR3 is TGTGCCAGCTCATTTCCACAGGGATTGAGCACCGGGGAGCTGTTTTTT. Translation: CASSFPQGLSTGELFF.

J is TRBJ2-5 and V is TRBV25-1; 8 positions match TRBD1. Trimming removed 3 bases from V and 5 bases from J; junction bases left unmatched: 8. The CDR3 loop spans 15 amino acids. CDR1 MGHDK and CDR2 SYGVNS come from the germline V gene. CDR3 DNA: TGTGCCAGCAGTGATCCCGGACAGGGACGGGAGACCCAGTACTTC. Protein product: CASSDPGQGRETQYF. Together with reference TRBV25-1 and TRBJ2-5, the CDR3 gives the full variable domain: EADIYQTPRYLVIGTGKKITLECSQTMGHDKMYWYQQDPGMELHLIHYSYGVNSTEKGDLSSESTVSRIRTEHFPLTLESARPSHTSQYLCASSDPGQGRETQYFGPGTRLLVL.

This clone was counted a few times. The chain links TRBV6-5 to TRBJ2-3, with 8 bases lining up with TRBD2. J was trimmed by 6 bases and V by 2 bases; bases with no gene match: 7. There are 15 residues in the CDR3. Looked up from germline, CDR1 is MNHEY and CDR2 is SVGAGI. DNA for the CDR3: TGTGCCAGCAGTTACAGCGGGGGCCGGCGGGATACGCAGTATTTT. It is translated as CASSYSGGRRDTQYF.